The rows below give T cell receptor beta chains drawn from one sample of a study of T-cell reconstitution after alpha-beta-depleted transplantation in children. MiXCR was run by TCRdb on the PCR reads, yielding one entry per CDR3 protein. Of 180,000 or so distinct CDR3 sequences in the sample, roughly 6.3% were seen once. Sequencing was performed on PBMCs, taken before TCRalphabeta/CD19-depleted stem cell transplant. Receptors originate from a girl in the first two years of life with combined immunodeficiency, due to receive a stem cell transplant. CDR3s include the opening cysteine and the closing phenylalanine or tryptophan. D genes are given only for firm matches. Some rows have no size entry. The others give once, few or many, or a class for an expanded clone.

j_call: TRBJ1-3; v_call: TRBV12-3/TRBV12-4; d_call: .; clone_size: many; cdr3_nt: TGTGCCAGCAGTTTTTCCCCGGGGCGGAACTCTGGAAACACCATATATTTT; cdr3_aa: CASSFSPGRNSGNTIYF
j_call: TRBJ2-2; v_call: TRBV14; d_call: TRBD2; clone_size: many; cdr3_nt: TGTGCCAGCAGCCAAGGACTAGCGGGACTCACCGGGGAGCTGTTTTTT; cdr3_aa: CASSQGLAGLTGELFF
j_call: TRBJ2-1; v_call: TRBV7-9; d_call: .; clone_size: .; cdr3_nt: TGTGCCAGCAGCGCGAGGGGTTGGGGTGATGAGCAGTTCTTC; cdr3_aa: CASSARGWGDEQFF
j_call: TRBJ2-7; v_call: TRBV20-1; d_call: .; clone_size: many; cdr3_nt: TGCAGTGCCACCAGGGATAGCTCCTACGAGCAGTACTTC; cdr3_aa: CSATRDSSYEQYF
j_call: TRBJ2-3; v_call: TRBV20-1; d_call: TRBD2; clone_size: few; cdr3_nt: TGCAGTGCTAGAGGACTAGCGGGAGGGCCTTCATTATTCACAGATACGCAGTATTTT; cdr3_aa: CSARGLAGGPSLFTDTQYF
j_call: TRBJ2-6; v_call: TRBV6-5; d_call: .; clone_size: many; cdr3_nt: TGTGCCAGCAGCTTTAGCGGATACTCTGGGGCCAACGTCCTGACTTTC; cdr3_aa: CASSFSGYSGANVLTF
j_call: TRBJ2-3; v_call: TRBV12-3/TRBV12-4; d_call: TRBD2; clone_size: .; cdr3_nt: TGTGCCAGCAGTCTAGGGACTATTAGCACAGATACGCAGTATTTT; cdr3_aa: CASSLGTISTDTQYF
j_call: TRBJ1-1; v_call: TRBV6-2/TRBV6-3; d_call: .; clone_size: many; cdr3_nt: TGTGCCAGCAGTTACGTCGCAGGGCCGAACACTGAAGCTTTCTTT; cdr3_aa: CASSYVAGPNTEAFF
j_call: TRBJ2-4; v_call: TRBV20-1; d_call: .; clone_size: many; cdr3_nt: TGCTTAACCCTTACGTTGACGGTAAACATTCAGTACTTC; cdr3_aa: CLTLTLTVNIQYF
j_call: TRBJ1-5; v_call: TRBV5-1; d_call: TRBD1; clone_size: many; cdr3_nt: TGCGCCAGCAGCTGGACAGGGATGAGTAATCAGCCCCAGCATTTT; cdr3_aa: CASSWTGMSNQPQHF
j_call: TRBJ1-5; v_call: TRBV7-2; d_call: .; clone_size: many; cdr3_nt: TGTGCCAGCAGCTTAGCGCCCAATCAGCCCCAGCATTTT; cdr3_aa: CASSLAPNQPQHF
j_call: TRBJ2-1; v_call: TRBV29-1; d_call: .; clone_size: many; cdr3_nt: TGCAGCGTGACTAGGGGCCTTGAGCAGTTCTTC; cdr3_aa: CSVTRGLEQFF
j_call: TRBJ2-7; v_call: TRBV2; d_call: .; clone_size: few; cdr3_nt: TGTGCCAGCAGTCTACAGGGAACCTTACCCTACGAGCAGTACTTC; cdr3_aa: CASSLQGTLPYEQYF
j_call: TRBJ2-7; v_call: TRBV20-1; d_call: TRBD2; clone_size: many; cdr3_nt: TGCAGTGCTGGGACTAGCGGGAGCCTAGGGGTTGTATACGAGCAGTACTTC; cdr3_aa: CSAGTSGSLGVVYEQYF